Reported below is one T cell receptor beta chain. Its antigen is currently not known. It has no much larger one-base neighbor in the sample; base qualities were not kept. This sample is part of a study of blood T cell repertoires in COVID-19 (dated by TCRdb to about 2020). Some background on the complete study: Samples from collaborators originated in the United States, Italy and Spain and spanned both the acute and convalescent phases of COVID-19. The repertoires were released in a freely available public database intended as a resource for research on the immune response to SARS-CoV-2. A de-identified subject ID, COVID-19 status, age in years and sex were almost always included in the sample metadata. The prospective study material was composed of cDNA or gDNA derived from T cells, B-cell-depleted T cells, or PBMCs. Deeply sampled blood TCRbeta repertoires from subjects exposed to, actively infected with, or recovered from COVID-19 were included in the dataset. Where available, HLA class I and class II types were obtained from metadata supplied by the sample provider rather than from assay-based typing. Samples came from the ongoing ImmuneRACE study (first 160 participants) plus 1,254 subjects from 6 global collaborators. Points the paper makes about the study in general: The amount of clinical and demographic metadata varied by source and participant and was provided uncurated.

From cysteine to phenylalanine, the CDR3 is 13 amino acids long. The entry retains the CDR3 DNA only, 39 bases that are in frame from base 1. CDR1 and CDR2 are drawn from the germline V gene: KGHSH, LQKENI. V and J are trimmed by 3 bases and 8 bases, and the gene matches miss 6 bases of the junction. TCRbeta CDR3 regions were amplified from genomic DNA by means of the immunoSEQ Assay, a bias-controlled multiplex PCR. As for how the authors treated the data: Nucleated cell counts per sample were estimated from amplification of reference gene primers within the assay. Sequence reads were collapsed and filtered to measure the absolute abundance of every unique TCRbeta CDR3 rearrangement. Productive Simpson clonality was computed per sample as the square root of Simpson's diversity index over productive rearrangements. TCRdb provides this immuneACCESS table in a form limited to in-frame rearrangements. Some clones are lacking; in checked studies, under half of them reflect an unresolved V gene, and why the rest are absent is not known. V and J calls and clone size follow that table, whereas D and trimming were derived from the DNA. The sample records around 120,000 clones, 90% of which are singletons. The biggest ten clones account for 1.8% of the sample.

Each collaborating institution followed its own protocols to collect whole blood in K2EDTA tubes. For TCRbeta analysis, collaborator samples were shipped as frozen whole blood, as isolated PBMCs, or as DNA extracted from either sample type. The receptor was derived from a human donor with active COVID-19. The donor label of this sample is uncertain. The chain couples TRBV18 to TRBJ1-2; a stretch of 7 junction bases matches TRBD1. Specimen: peripheral blood. The nucleotide sequence is TGTGCCAGCTCACCCGACAGGGTGGGAGGCTACACCTTC. This is translated as CASSPDRVGGYTF.